This is a list of T cell receptor beta chains from one sample in a study of CD8 T cells in ankylosing spondylitis. TCRdb ran MiXCR on the 5' RACE reads and lists one entry per CDR3 protein. The sample lists 450,000 to 550,000 distinct CDR3 sequences; under 5.5% were seen once. The sequenced material came from blood, either unsorted or a sorted T cell fraction (not recorded which). The receptor source for this set is a male donor with ankylosing spondylitis. Both conserved end residues are part of each CDR3. Not every row has a clone size; where given, it reads once, few, many or a size class.

j_call: TRBJ1-5
clone_size: many
v_call: TRBV20-1
cdr3_aa: CSARVALFNQPQHF

j_call: TRBJ1-4
clone_size: many
v_call: TRBV4-2
cdr3_aa: CASSRTGDEKLFF

j_call: TRBJ1-1
clone_size: .
v_call: TRBV20-1
cdr3_aa: CSAYGQYTEAFF

j_call: TRBJ1-5
clone_size: many
v_call: TRBV7-2
cdr3_aa: CASSLWGHGNQPQHF

j_call: TRBJ2-3
clone_size: many
v_call: TRBV7-9
cdr3_aa: CASSSGLAAGGDTQYF

j_call: TRBJ1-2
clone_size: many
v_call: TRBV18
cdr3_aa: CASSPMGQGYGYTF

j_call: TRBJ2-7
clone_size: .
v_call: TRBV20-1
cdr3_aa: CSARGPRQPYEQYF

j_call: TRBJ1-1
clone_size: .
v_call: TRBV2
cdr3_aa: CASSGSRRDTEAFF

j_call: TRBJ1-1
clone_size: many
v_call: TRBV12-3/TRBV12-4
cdr3_aa: CASSPPLTEAFF

j_call: TRBJ2-1
clone_size: .
v_call: TRBV24-1
cdr3_aa: CATGARANPGQFF

j_call: TRBJ1-4
clone_size: .
v_call: TRBV7-2
cdr3_aa: CASSFAPIEKLFF

j_call: TRBJ2-2
clone_size: .
v_call: TRBV24-1
cdr3_aa: CATRQTGAGLTGELFF

j_call: TRBJ2-6
clone_size: .
v_call: TRBV5-2
cdr3_aa: CASDRTTGANVLTF

j_call: TRBJ2-1
clone_size: many
v_call: TRBV20-1
cdr3_aa: CSAEGLAGNEQFF

j_call: TRBJ2-7
clone_size: many
v_call: TRBV6-1
cdr3_aa: CASSRQGNHEQYF

j_call: TRBJ1-2
clone_size: many
v_call: TRBV5-1
cdr3_aa: CASSLGTPRDGYTF

j_call: TRBJ2-6
clone_size: many
v_call: TRBV12-3/TRBV12-4
cdr3_aa: CASSLWGGGANVLTF

j_call: TRBJ1-1
clone_size: many
v_call: TRBV29-1
cdr3_aa: CSAREDMNTEAFF

j_call: TRBJ2-2
clone_size: many
v_call: TRBV11-2
cdr3_aa: CASSYGQGKTFF

j_call: TRBJ2-1
clone_size: many
v_call: TRBV24-1
cdr3_aa: CATSDRLAGSLDEQFF

j_call: TRBJ2-5
clone_size: many
v_call: TRBV5-1
cdr3_aa: CASSGRDRGTQYF

j_call: TRBJ2-7
clone_size: many
v_call: TRBV6-2/TRBV6-3
cdr3_aa: CASLTGTGGYEQYF

j_call: TRBJ2-2
clone_size: many
v_call: TRBV9
cdr3_aa: CASSVLSSTGELFF

j_call: TRBJ2-3
clone_size: many
v_call: TRBV7-6
cdr3_aa: CASSLGGLGFSSTDTQYF

j_call: TRBJ2-1
clone_size: few
v_call: TRBV4-3
cdr3_aa: CASSHLDRDDNEQFF

j_call: TRBJ1-5
clone_size: many
v_call: TRBV20-1
cdr3_aa: CSARLSSQPQHF

j_call: TRBJ2-5
clone_size: .
v_call: TRBV28
cdr3_aa: CASDGTASSFETQYF

j_call: TRBJ2-3
clone_size: .
v_call: TRBV28
cdr3_aa: CASSAIDTQYF

j_call: TRBJ2-5
clone_size: .
v_call: TRBV15
cdr3_aa: CATSRDGQNWETQYF

j_call: TRBJ1-1
clone_size: many
v_call: TRBV5-1
cdr3_aa: CASSFLTENTEAFF

j_call: TRBJ2-7
clone_size: .
v_call: TRBV7-9
cdr3_aa: CASSYLGDNEQYF

j_call: TRBJ2-7
clone_size: few
v_call: TRBV20-1
cdr3_aa: CSARRSSEQYF

j_call: TRBJ2-3
clone_size: many
v_call: TRBV11-2
cdr3_aa: CASLAKAFTDTQYF

j_call: TRBJ1-1
clone_size: many
v_call: TRBV7-9
cdr3_aa: CASSQGKQGENTEAFF